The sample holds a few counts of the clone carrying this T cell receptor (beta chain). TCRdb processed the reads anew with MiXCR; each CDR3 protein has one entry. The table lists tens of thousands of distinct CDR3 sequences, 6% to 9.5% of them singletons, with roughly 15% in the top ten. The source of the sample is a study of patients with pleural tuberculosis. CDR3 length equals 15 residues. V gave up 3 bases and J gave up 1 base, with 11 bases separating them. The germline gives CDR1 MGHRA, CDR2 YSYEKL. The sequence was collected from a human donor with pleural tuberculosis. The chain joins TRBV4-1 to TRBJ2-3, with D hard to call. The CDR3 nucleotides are TGCGCCAGCAGCCAGACGGGCAGAGGCACAGATACGCAGTATTTT. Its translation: CASSQTGRGTDTQYF.